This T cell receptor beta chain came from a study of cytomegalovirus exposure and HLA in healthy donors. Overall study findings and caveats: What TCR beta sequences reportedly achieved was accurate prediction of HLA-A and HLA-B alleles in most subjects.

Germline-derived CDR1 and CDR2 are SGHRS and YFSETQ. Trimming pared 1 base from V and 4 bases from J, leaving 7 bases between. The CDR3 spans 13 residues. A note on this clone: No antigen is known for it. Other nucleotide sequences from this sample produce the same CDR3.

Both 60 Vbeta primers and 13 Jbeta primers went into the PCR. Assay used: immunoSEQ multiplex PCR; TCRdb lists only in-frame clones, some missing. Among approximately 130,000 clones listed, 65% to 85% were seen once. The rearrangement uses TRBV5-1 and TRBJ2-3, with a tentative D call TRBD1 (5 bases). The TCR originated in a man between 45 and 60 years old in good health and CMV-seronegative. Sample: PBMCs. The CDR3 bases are TGCGCCAGCAGCTTGACAGGAGCAGATACGCAGTATTTT. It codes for CASSLTGADTQYF.